This passage covers 18 T cell receptor beta chains from one sample sequenced in a study of blood T cell repertoires in COVID-19 (TCRdb year 2020). The library was built by means of the immunoSEQ multiplex PCR assay. TCRdb took this table from immuneACCESS and kept in-frame rearrangements with V and J called. Such tables lack part of the clones; where checked against another copy, unresolved V genes explain under half of the gap, and the rest is unexplained. Counted in this sample were 150,000 to 250,000 clones; roughly four fifths of them appeared once. The ten most abundant clones make up less than 8.5% of the sample. Sequenced material: PBMCs or T cells enriched from blood (not recorded which). These receptors were taken from a man aged 40-55 years who had recovered from COVID-19.

This clone was counted only a few times. This sequence joins TRBV29-1 and TRBJ1-1; TRBD1 is a possible D gene (6 bases). This CDR3 spans 13 amino acids. Trimming took off 6 bases at V and 5 bases at J, with 16 bases between the two ends. In germline, CDR1 is SQVTM, CDR2 ANQGSEA. CDR3 protein: CSVGGGRITEAFF. The CDR3 DNA follows: TGCAGCGTAGGGGGGGGGCGCATAACTGAAGCTTTCTTT.

CDR3 in amino acids: CARKTGDYGYTF. The DNA of the CDR3 is TGTGCCAGAAAAACAGGGGACTATGGCTACACCTTC. J is TRBJ1-2 and V is TRBV9; 7 nucleotides align to TRBD1. Germline lookup yields CDR1 SGDLS and CDR2 YYNGEE. J was trimmed by 3 bases and V by 8 bases; bases with no gene match: 4. The CDR3 has 12 residues.

The J gene is TRBJ2-7, the V gene TRBV27; 11 nucleotides agree with TRBD2. The junction had 0 bases not matched to a gene; V was cut back by 3 bases and J by 2 bases. The germline V gene has CDR1 MNHEY and CDR2 SMNVEV (reference sequence). The CDR3 spans 14 residues. The CDR3 loop reads CASSFSGGAYEQYF. The DNA of the CDR3 is TGTGCCAGCAGTTTTAGCGGGGGGGCCTACGAGCAGTACTTC.

The V call is TRBV20-1, the J call TRBJ1-1, with 7 bases identical to TRBD1. V dropped 3 bases and J dropped 8; count of bases not matched to a gene: 3. Germline V lookup: CDR1 DFQATT, CDR2 SNEGSKA (reference sequence). The CDR3 has 11 residues. CDR3 DNA: TGCAGTGCTAGGAGACAGGGAGAAGCTTTCTTT. Its translation is CSARRQGEAFF.

The rearrangement uses TRBV2 and TRBJ2-7; 8 nucleotides line up with TRBD1. The CDR3 is 13 residues long. CDR1 SNHLY and CDR2 FYNNEI come from the germline V gene. Trimming took 6 bases from V and 5 from J; bases not matched to a gene: 6. DNA of the CDR3: TGTGCCAGCAGGGCGACAGGGGTGCACGAGCAGTACTTC. Protein product: CASRATGVHEQYF.

Only a few counts were recorded for this clone. The rearrangement uses TRBV9 and TRBJ2-4, with 13 nucleotides matching TRBD2. This CDR3 contains 18 residues. V shed 3 bases and J 0 bases; nucleotides not matched to a gene: 6. Germline CDR1 and CDR2: SGDLS and YYNGEE. CDR3 bases: TGTGCCAGCAGCGGCGGACTAGCGGGGGCACTAGCCAAAAACATTCAGTACTTC. Its translation is CASSGGLAGALAKNIQYF.

On this clone: This may arise from a read error, as a much more abundant clone is one base away. The rearrangement links TRBV7-8 to TRBJ1-5; TRBD1 aligns across 9 bases. The CDR3 has 13 residues. The V and J ends lost 5 bases and 6 bases, in that order; junction bases with no gene match: 2. The V gene's germline CDR1 is SGHVS and CDR2 FQNEAQ. The CDR3 region is CASSGTGIQPQHF. For the CDR3, the DNA is TGTGCCAGCAGCGGGACAGGGATTCAGCCCCAGCATTTT.

This rearrangement joins TRBV7-2 to TRBJ2-3, with D possibly matching TRBD2 (6 bases). Between the trimmed V and J ends, which lost 1 base and 8 bases, there was a span of 10 bases. Germline values: CDR1 SGHTA, CDR2 FQGNSA. The CDR3 has 13 amino acids. In DNA, the CDR3 is TGTGCCAGCAGCTTAGAGCAGGAGGGTACGCAGTATTTT. It is translated as CASSLEQEGTQYF.

The table lists this clone with a count of one. CDR3 loop: CASSLPGQGPNTEAFF. The CDR3 DNA sequence: TGTGCCAGCAGCTTACCGGGACAGGGCCCGAACACTGAAGCTTTCTTT. The J gene is TRBJ1-1, the V gene TRBV11-2; 9 positions agree with TRBD1. The CDR3 is 16 amino acids. V was pared by 2 bases and J by 1 base, with 5 bases of the junction left unmatched. Germline values: CDR1 SGHAT, CDR2 FQNNGV. Using reference TRBV11-2 and TRBJ1-1 for the parts outside the CDR3, the full variable domain is EAGVAQSPRYKIIEKRQSVAFWCNPISGHATLYWYQQILGQGPKLLIQFQNNGVVDDSQLPKDRFSAERLKGVDSTLKIQPAKLEDSAVYLCASSLPGQGPNTEAFFGQGTRLTVV.

The rearrangement links TRBV2 to TRBJ1-2; 8 bases fit TRBD1. Germline-derived CDR1 and CDR2 are SNHLY and FYNNEI. The CDR3 length is 15 residues. Trimming cost V 5 bases and J 2 bases; bases outside gene matches: 7. For the CDR3, the DNA is TGTGCCAGCAGTTTAGGGACAGGAGCAAACTATGGCTACACCTTC. It yields the protein CASSLGTGANYGYTF.

The chain is built from TRBV3-1 (or the pseudogene TRBV3-2) and TRBJ1-2; 7 bases align to TRBD1. The germline gives CDR1 LGHDT, CDR2 YNNKEL (reference sequence). The CDR3 sequence is 13 residues long. With V trimmed by 10 bases and J by 8 bases, 13 bases remained unmatched. The CDR3 DNA is TGTGCCACCAGGGATACAGGGGCGGAGGGCTACACCTTC. It yields the protein CATRDTGAEGYTF.

The V and J genes are TRBV6-5 and TRBJ2-2, with D possibly matching TRBD1 (5 bases). The CDR3 spans 12 residues. Per germline, CDR1 MNHEY and CDR2 SVGAGI. V lost 9 bases and J lost 9, with 14 bases in between. In DNA, the CDR3 is TGTGCCAGTCGGGCAGGGTCGCGGGAGCTGTTTTTT. Translated, it gives CASRAGSRELFF.

The V call is TRBV9, the J call TRBJ2-2, with D possibly matching TRBD1 (5 bases). V was pared by 2 bases and J by 6 bases, with 8 bases between. CDR3 size: 13 residues. CDR1 SGDLS and CDR2 YYNGEE come from the germline V gene. The CDR3 nucleotides are TGTGCCAGCAGCGTTCAGGGATCCGGGGAGCTGTTTTTT. Protein: CASSVQGSGELFF.

The chain recombines TRBV30 with TRBJ1-2; tentatively, D is TRBD1 (6 bases). This CDR3 has 12 residues. Germline lookup yields CDR1 GTSNPN and CDR2 SVGIG (reference sequence). Trimming stripped 6 bases from V and 1 base from J, with 9 bases between. This CDR3 is CACTGINYGYTF. CDR3 bases: TGTGCCTGCACAGGGATTAACTATGGCTACACCTTC.

This clone was counted once. The CDR3 DNA sequence: TGTGCCAGCTCACCCGCGGAGCTTTATGGCTACACCTTC. Translation gives CASSPAELYGYTF. V and J are TRBV18 and TRBJ1-2, with unresolved D. This CDR3 is 13 amino acids long. Germline CDR1 KGHSH, CDR2 LQKENI. V lost 3 bases and J lost 5, with 10 bases in between. The whole variable domain, remainder taken from reference TRBV18 and TRBJ1-2, is NAGVMQNPRHLVRRRGQEARLRCSPMKGHSHVYWYRQLPEEGLKFMVYLQKENIIDESGMPKERFSAEFPKEGPSILRIQQVVRGDSAAYFCASSPAELYGYTFGSGTRLTVV.

The chain uses TRBV2 and TRBJ2-1, with a possible D match to TRBD2 (6 bases). Germline values: CDR1 SNHLY, CDR2 FYNNEI. V was trimmed by 3 bases and J by 9 bases, leaving 18 bases between them. The CDR3 is made up of 15 amino acids. This CDR3 reads CASSERDPIWVEQFF. CDR3 bases: TGTGCCAGCAGTGAGCGGGACCCGATTTGGGTTGAGCAGTTCTTC.

The genes are TRBV7-9 and TRBJ1-1; the D is unclear. Germline assignment: CDR1 SEHNR and CDR2 FQNEAQ (reference sequence). V was cut by 5 bases and J by 9 bases, with 22 bases left in between. The CDR3 sequence is 15 residues long. The CDR3 nucleotides are TGTGCCAGCAGCACCGGAGGTGGGCTCAGATGGAAAGCTTTCTTT. It translates to CASSTGGGLRWKAFF.

The chain has TRBV28 and TRBJ2-5; 11 bases map to TRBD2. The trim removed 3 bases at V and 2 bases at J, leaving 5 bases unmatched. Per germline, CDR1 MDHEN and CDR2 SYDVKM. This CDR3 comprises 16 residues. CDR3 bases: TGTGCCAGCAGTTTCCTAGCGGGGGGCATACAAGAGACCCAGTACTTC. Protein sequence: CASSFLAGGIQETQYF.